The rows below give T cell receptor beta chains drawn from one sample of a study of blood T cell repertoires in COVID-19. Clones were sequenced by immunoSEQ multiplex PCR, and TCRdb holds only the in-frame ones, with some missing. The table lists just over 650,000 clones, about nine tenths of them singletons. The sequencing input was peripheral blood. Receptors originate from a woman younger than 35 with acute or convalescent COVID-19. CDR3s include the opening cysteine and the closing phenylalanine or tryptophan. The order of the fields is V gene, D gene, clone size, J gene, CDR3 protein, CDR3 DNA. D genes are given only for firm matches. Not every row has a clone size; where given, it reads once, few, many or a size class.

V: TRBV2
D: TRBD1
size: .
J: TRBJ2-1
CDR3: CASSLTPGGSIGNEQFF
DNA: TGTGCCAGCAGTCTAACTCCAGGGGGCTCCATTGGCAATGAGCAGTTCTTC

V: TRBV28
D: .
size: .
J: TRBJ1-2
CDR3: CASRVGGDYGYTF
DNA: TGTGCCAGCAGGGTAGGAGGGGACTATGGCTACACCTTC

V: TRBV18
D: TRBD1
size: .
J: TRBJ2-7
CDR3: CASSPTGTVILEQYF
DNA: TGTGCCAGCTCACCGACAGGGACAGTCATTCTCGAGCAGTACTTC

V: TRBV7-2
D: .
size: .
J: TRBJ1-1
CDR3: CASSLLTGDTEAFF
DNA: TGTGCCAGCAGCTTATTAACGGGGGACACTGAAGCTTTCTTT

V: TRBV12-5
D: .
size: once
J: TRBJ2-7
CDR3: CASALKTGSEQYF
DNA: TGTGCTAGTGCCCTCAAGACAGGATCCGAGCAGTACTTC

V: TRBV5-6
D: .
size: .
J: TRBJ2-5
CDR3: CASSLIVAGRQETQYF
DNA: TGTGCCAGCAGCTTGATTGTGGCAGGGCGGCAGGAGACCCAGTACTTC

V: TRBV6-1
D: .
size: .
J: TRBJ1-2
CDR3: CASSEVGRVGYTF
DNA: TGTGCCAGCAGTGAAGTGGGCAGGGTCGGCTACACCTTC

V: TRBV4-3
D: .
size: .
J: TRBJ1-2
CDR3: CASSQVGAGYGYTF
DNA: TGCGCCAGCAGCCAAGTAGGGGCGGGGTATGGCTACACCTTC

V: TRBV6-5
D: .
size: .
J: TRBJ2-3
CDR3: CASMGANTDTQYF
DNA: TGTGCCAGCATGGGGGCCAACACAGATACGCAGTATTTT

V: TRBV3-1/TRBV3-2
D: TRBD1
size: .
J: TRBJ1-1
CDR3: CASSPSGTGANTEAFF
DNA: TGTGCCAGCAGCCCTTCCGGGACAGGGGCGAACACTGAAGCTTTCTTT

V: TRBV7-9
D: .
size: .
J: TRBJ1-3
CDR3: CASSPFRNTIYF
DNA: TGTGCCAGCAGCCCTTTTAGAAACACCATATATTTT

V: TRBV3-1/TRBV3-2
D: TRBD1
size: once
J: TRBJ2-6
CDR3: CASSPTGVLTGANVLTF
DNA: TGTGCCAGCAGCCCTACAGGGGTCCTCACTGGGGCCAACGTCCTGACTTTC

V: TRBV9
D: .
size: .
J: TRBJ2-1
CDR3: CASSVADRTTEQFF
DNA: TGTGCCAGCAGCGTAGCGGACAGGACTACTGAGCAGTTCTTC

V: TRBV20-1
D: .
size: .
J: TRBJ1-1
CDR3: CSALNTEAFF
DNA: TGCAGTGCTTTAAACACTGAAGCTTTCTTT

V: TRBV5-6
D: TRBD1
size: .
J: TRBJ2-7
CDR3: CASSYRTGGYEQYF
DNA: TGTGCCAGCAGCTACCGGACAGGGGGCTACGAGCAGTACTTC

V: TRBV25-1
D: .
size: .
J: TRBJ1-6
CDR3: CASSESGRAYSPLHF
DNA: TGTGCCAGCAGTGAATCAGGCAGGGCCTATTCACCCCTCCACTTT

V: TRBV19
D: TRBD1
size: .
J: TRBJ1-6
CDR3: CASSIGTVRFYNSPLHF
DNA: TGTGCCAGTAGTATCGGGACAGTTCGCTTCTATAATTCACCCCTCCACTTT

V: TRBV5-5
D: .
size: .
J: TRBJ2-1
CDR3: CASSLRTEGQFF
DNA: TGTGCCAGCAGCTTGAGGACTGAGGGGCAGTTCTTC

V: TRBV28
D: TRBD2
size: .
J: TRBJ2-7
CDR3: CASSAGGLSYEQYF
DNA: TGTGCCAGCAGTGCGGGGGGGCTCTCCTACGAGCAGTACTTC

V: TRBV28
D: .
size: .
J: TRBJ2-3
CDR3: CASSPPFGDTQYF
DNA: TGTGCCAGCAGTCCACCGTTCGGGGATACGCAGTATTTT

V: TRBV6-5
D: .
size: .
J: TRBJ1-1
CDR3: CASSFLLNTEAFF
DNA: TGTGCCAGCAGTTTCCTTTTGAACACTGAAGCTTTCTTT

V: TRBV6-1
D: .
size: .
J: TRBJ1-6
CDR3: CASSEQGNSPLHF
DNA: TGTGCCAGCAGTGAACAGGGGAATTCACCCCTCCACTTT